A selection of T cell receptor beta chains follows, all from one sample in a study of blood T cell repertoires in COVID-19. Method: immunoSEQ multiplex PCR; TCRdb's copy keeps in-frame clones and lacks some. This sample has 100,000 or so clones, with 81% found just once. What was sequenced was peripheral blood. The receptors stem from a man at least 80 years old with acute or convalescent COVID-19. Both conserved end residues are part of each CDR3. D genes are given only for firm matches. Clone sizes are given selectively: once, few, many, or a class where the clone is expanded.

j_gene,d_gene,abundance,v_gene,CDR3aa,CDR3nt
TRBJ1-3,.,.,TRBV11-2,CASIPLSSGNTIYF,TGTGCCAGCATCCCCCTTAGCTCTGGAAACACCATATATTTT
TRBJ1-4,TRBD1,.,TRBV4-2,CASSPRWTGGDNEKLFF,TGTGCCAGCAGCCCTAGGTGGACAGGGGGGGACAATGAAAAACTGTTTTTT
TRBJ2-1,TRBD2,few,TRBV19,CASSRGLAGRDEQFF,TGTGCCAGTAGTAGGGGACTAGCGGGGCGGGATGAGCAGTTCTTC
TRBJ1-6,.,.,TRBV11-3,CASSLDGQGNSPLHF,TGTGCCAGCAGCTTAGATGGCCAGGGAAATTCACCCCTCCACTTT
TRBJ1-3,.,.,TRBV5-1,CASSFTVNSGNTIYF,TGCGCCAGCAGCTTTACAGTTAACTCTGGAAACACCATATATTTT
TRBJ2-2,TRBD2,.,TRBV30,CAWTFTGLAGGPVTGELFF,TGTGCCTGGACTTTCACGGGACTAGCGGGAGGGCCGGTCACCGGGGAGCTGTTTTTT
TRBJ1-5,.,.,TRBV5-6,CASSFRGHSNQPQHF,TGTGCCAGCAGTTTTAGAGGACATAGCAATCAGCCCCAGCATTTT
TRBJ1-1,.,.,TRBV3-1/TRBV3-2,CASSQVTGEAFF,TGTGCCAGCAGCCAAGTAACAGGTGAAGCTTTCTTT
TRBJ2-7,.,few,TRBV2,CASSLDTYEQYF,TGTGCCAGCAGTCTTGACACTTACGAGCAGTACTTC
TRBJ1-1,.,.,TRBV29-1,CSVPRPGEAFF,TGCAGCGTGCCTCGTCCAGGTGAAGCTTTCTTT
TRBJ1-5,.,.,TRBV30,CAWSVTSGQPQHF,TGTGCCTGGAGTGTTACTAGCGGTCAGCCCCAGCATTTT
TRBJ1-1,.,few,TRBV7-3,CASSLSRQNEAFF,TGTGCCAGCAGCTTAAGCCGACAGAATGAAGCTTTCTTT
TRBJ2-5,.,.,TRBV7-2,CASSLVWGHQETQYF,TGTGCCAGCAGCTTAGTTTGGGGACATCAAGAGACCCAGTACTTC
TRBJ2-7,.,once,TRBV3-1/TRBV3-2,CASSQDFYDSLYEQYF,TGTGCCAGCAGCCAAGATTTTTACGACAGTCTCTACGAGCAGTACTTC
TRBJ2-1,.,.,TRBV6-4,CASSGGDRSYNEQFF,TGTGCCAGCAGCGGAGGGGACCGCTCCTACAATGAGCAGTTCTTC
TRBJ1-5,.,few,TRBV28,CASSLLGRGGQPQHF,TGTGCCAGCAGTTTATTGGGGAGAGGGGGTCAGCCCCAGCATTTT
TRBJ1-5,TRBD1,.,TRBV5-1,CASSSTTGGNQPQHF,TGCGCCAGCAGCTCAACTACAGGGGGCAATCAGCCCCAGCATTTT
TRBJ2-7,TRBD1,.,TRBV5-1,CASSPLHRGQGGRDEQYF,TGCGCCAGCAGCCCCCTCCACCGGGGACAGGGGGGGAGGGACGAGCAGTACTTC
TRBJ2-1,TRBD2,.,TRBV30,CAWSRLAGGVSYNEQFF,TGTGCCTGGAGTCGACTAGCGGGAGGTGTTAGCTACAATGAGCAGTTCTTC
TRBJ1-5,TRBD1,.,TRBV14,CAIDRAYSNQPQHF,TGTGCCATCGACAGGGCCTATAGCAATCAGCCCCAGCATTTT
TRBJ2-5,TRBD2,.,TRBV5-6,CASSLMGLAGQETQYF,TGTGCCAGCAGCTTGATGGGACTAGCGGGCCAAGAGACCCAGTACTTC
TRBJ1-6,.,.,TRBV30,CAWSPGDDSPLHF,TGTGCCTGGAGCCCAGGGGATGATTCACCCCTCCACTTT
TRBJ2-2,.,.,TRBV6-1,CASSDVGTGNPGELFF,TGTGCCAGCAGTGATGTTGGAACAGGGAATCCCGGGGAGCTGTTTTTT
TRBJ1-2,TRBD1,.,TRBV5-1,CASSLGDREYGYTF,TGCGCCAGCAGCTTGGGGGACAGGGAGTATGGCTACACCTTC
TRBJ2-2,.,.,TRBV12-3/TRBV12-4,CASSLVSAGELFF,TGTGCCAGCAGTTTAGTGAGCGCCGGGGAGCTGTTTTTT
TRBJ2-3,TRBD1,once,TRBV19,CASSLQGGTDTQYF,TGTGCCAGTAGCCTACAGGGGGGCACAGATACGCAGTATTTT
TRBJ1-2,TRBD1,.,TRBV5-6,CASRTRGNHGYTF,TGTGCCAGCCGGACCAGGGGGAATCATGGCTACACCTTC
TRBJ1-2,.,.,TRBV12-3/TRBV12-4,CASSLIDYGYTF,TGTGCCAGCAGTTTAATCGACTATGGCTACACCTTC
TRBJ1-4,TRBD1,.,TRBV28,CASRPPGQGYEKLFF,TGTGCCAGCAGGCCTCCGGGACAGGGTTATGAAAAACTGTTTTTT
TRBJ2-1,.,.,TRBV7-9,CASSPKSSYNEQFF,TGTGCCAGCAGTCCGAAGAGCTCCTACAATGAGCAGTTCTTC
TRBJ2-1,TRBD2,.,TRBV7-3,CASSPAGGPYNEQFF,TGTGCCAGCAGCCCAGCGGGAGGGCCGTACAATGAGCAGTTCTTC
TRBJ1-2,TRBD1,.,TRBV18,CASSPLGQGGDGYTF,TGTGCCAGCTCACCCCTGGGACAGGGGGGCGATGGCTACACCTTC